A single sample gave rise to the 32 T cell receptor beta chains below, sequenced in a study of kidney transplant recipient with SARS-CoV-2 infection. TCRdb passed the reads through MiXCR, listing each CDR3 protein once. The table shows fewer than 250,000 distinct CDR3 sequences, with more than 25% occurring only once. The sample was a blood sample, taken at baseline and on roughly day 110 from a kidney transplant recipient. These receptor sequences come from a male patient aged 25-45 years who had COVID-19 and was a kidney transplant recipient. A subset of T cells may come from the graft donor.

V and J are TRBV15 and TRBJ2-5; D is possibly TRBD1 or TRBD2 (5 bases each). The CDR3 loop spans 17 amino acids. Germline CDR1 reads LNHNV; CDR2 reads YYDKDF (reference sequence). The V end lost 4 bases, the J end lost 5 bases, and 23 bases lay between the germline ends. CDR3 loop: CATSTRPRGRGPETQYF. The CDR3 DNA sequence: TGTGCCACCAGCACTCGTCCACGTGGTCGGGGACCGGAGACCCAGTACTTC. The whole variable domain, filled in from reference TRBV15 and TRBJ2-5, reads DAMVIQNPRYQVTQFGKPVTLSCSQTLNHNVMYWYQQKSSQAPKLLFHYYDKDFNNEADTPDNFQSRRPNTSFCFLDIRSPGLGDTAMYLCATSTRPRGRGPETQYFGPGTRLLVL.

As to this clonotype: It may be a read error: a sequence one base away is much more abundant. The chain couples TRBV6-1 to TRBJ1-2; D not resolved. Trimming took off 5 bases at V and 4 bases at J, with 23 bases between the two ends. The V gene's germline CDR1 is MNHNS and CDR2 SASEGT. This CDR3 is 17 amino acids long. CDR3 sequence reads: CASSTALGCRKTYGYTF. The DNA for the CDR3 is TGTGCCAGCAGTACGGCCCTGGGATGTAGAAAGACCTATGGCTACACCTTC.

At least ten counts were recorded for this clonotype. The rearrangement joins TRBV18 to TRBJ1-1; a possible D gene is TRBD1 (5 bases). With 6 bases removed from V and 0 bases from J, the gap between germline ends came to 20 bases. The CDR3 length is 17 residues. Germline V lookup: CDR1 KGHSH, CDR2 LQKENI. The CDR3 sequence: CASSLVTRGPLNTEAFF. CDR3 in DNA: TGTGCCAGCTCGCTCGTCACCCGGGGCCCCTTGAACACTGAAGCTTTCTTT.

This clonotype has ten or more counts. This chain uses TRBV27 with TRBJ1-2, with D unclear. V lost 3 bases to trimming and J lost 1 base, with 9 bases between them. Germline V lookup: CDR1 MNHEY, CDR2 SMNVEV (reference sequence). This CDR3 has 14 amino acids. The CDR3 spells CASSFRSHNYGYTF. For the CDR3, the DNA is TGTGCCAGCAGTTTCAGGAGCCATAACTATGGCTACACCTTC.

This clonotype was counted at least ten times. CDR3 nucleotide sequence: TGCAGTGCTAGAGGATTAACAGGGGGACTAACCGGGACTAGCGGGAGGCTGAGCTCCTACGAGCAGTACTTC. Translated: CSARGLTGGLTGTSGRLSSYEQYF. The chain links TRBV20-1 to TRBJ2-7; 15 bases map to TRBD2. Looked up from germline, CDR1 is DFQATT and CDR2 is SNEGSKA (reference sequence). This CDR3 contains 24 residues. V was clipped by 1 base and J by 0 bases; unmatched bases: 25.

This clonotype was observed at least ten times. J is TRBJ1-1 and V is TRBV3-1, with 7 bases fitting TRBD1. The trim removed 6 bases at V and 7 bases at J, leaving 11 bases unmatched. Germline V lookup: CDR1 LGHDT, CDR2 YNNKEL (reference sequence). There are 14 residues in the CDR3. CDR3 in amino acids: CASRATDRDDEAFF. The CDR3 DNA is TGTGCCAGCAGAGCCACCGACAGGGATGATGAAGCTTTCTTT.

This clonotype appeared a single time. This may stem from a read error, because a much larger clone lies one nucleotide away. This rearrangement joins TRBV18 to TRBJ2-7; 9 positions match TRBD1. Looked up from germline, CDR1 is KGHSH and CDR2 is LQKENI. V trimming: 3 bases; J trimming: 6 bases; junction bases outside the gene matches: 9. There are 15 residues in the CDR3. The CDR3 nucleotides read TGTGCCAGCTCACCGTCACAGGGGGCGCACCGCGAGCAGTACTTC. It yields the protein CASSPSQGAHREQYF.

Many counts were recorded for this clonotype. The gene calls are TRBV20-1 and TRBJ2-7; the match to TRBD1 covers 10 bases. The CDR3 runs 13 residues. Germline V gene data show CDR1 as DFQATT and CDR2 as SNEGSKA (reference sequence). The J segment lost 4 bases and the V segment lost 6 bases, leaving 6 bases of the junction unmatched. The CDR3 protein is CSATGQGMYEQYF. CDR3 sequence (DNA): TGCAGTGCAACGGGACAGGGGATGTACGAGCAGTACTTC.

This clonotype was observed at least ten times. The chain has TRBV7-3 and TRBJ2-1; TRBD2 matches 7 bases. The V gene end was trimmed by 1 base and the J gene end by 5 bases; junction bases not matched to a gene: 11. The germline gives CDR1 SGHTA, CDR2 FQGTGA. This CDR3 has 17 residues. Here the CDR3 reads CASSLNPGLVEDNEQFF. The CDR3, as DNA: TGTGCCAGCAGCTTAAATCCCGGACTAGTCGAGGACAATGAGCAGTTCTTC.

This clonotype was counted ten times or more. V gene TRBV20-1 combines with J gene TRBJ1-2, with no clear D. The length of the CDR3 is 16 residues. The germline V gene encodes CDR1 DFQATT and CDR2 SNEGSKA (reference sequence). The V gene lost 4 bases and the J gene lost 4 bases, with 22 bases spanning the gap. CDR3 bases: TGCAGTGCTAAGGAGTTGCTGTTTCGAAAGACCTATGGCTACACCTTC. Encoded protein: CSAKELLFRKTYGYTF.

This clonotype was detected a few times. Germline and junction disagree at one end, which may indicate a read error. The rearrangement links TRBV6-5 to TRBJ2-1; 12 positions match TRBD1. Germline V lookup: CDR1 MNHEY, CDR2 SVGAGI. This CDR3 has 14 amino acids. As DNA, the CDR3 is TGTGCCACGGGGGACAGGGGGCCCTACAATGGGCAGTTCTTC. This translates into CATGDRGPYNGQFF.

In its sample, this clonotype was seen once. With a much larger clone just one base away, this may be a read error. The genes are TRBV3-1 and TRBJ1-1, with D unclear. V dropped 5 bases and J dropped 4 bases, with 23 bases sitting between them. CDR3 length: 17 residues. In germline, CDR1 is LGHDT, CDR2 YNNKEL (reference sequence). In nucleotides, the CDR3 is TGTGCCAGCAGCATGGACGTTCCCATTTCAATTCGCACTGAAGCTTTCTTT. Its protein product is CASSMDVPISIRTEAFF. Supplemented by reference TRBV3-1 and TRBJ1-1, the full variable domain reads DTAVSQTPKYLVTQMGNDKSIKCEQNLGHDTMYWYKQDSKKFLKIMFSYNNKELIINETVPNRFSPKSPDKAHLNLHINSLELGDSAVYFCASSMDVPISIRTEAFFGQGTRLTVV.

This clonotype was detected many times. The V call is TRBV7-9, the J call TRBJ2-5; D remains ambiguous. The germline CDR1 and CDR2 sequences are SEHNR and FQNEAQ (reference sequence). Trimming cost V 0 bases and J 0 bases, with 8 bases left between them. The CDR3 runs to 15 residues. In DNA, the CDR3 is TGTGCCAGCAGCTTAGCCACCTGGTACCAAGAGACCCAGTACTTC. This sequence encodes CASSLATWYQETQYF.

About this clonotype: Just one base apart from a much larger clone, this may be a read error. The V call is TRBV6-2 or TRBV6-3, the J call TRBJ2-1, with D maybe TRBD1 (5 bases). The CDR3 loop spans 14 amino acids. The V gene's germline CDR1 is MNHEY and CDR2 SVGEGT. CDR3 sequence reads: CASSPQGSYNEQLF. The DNA for the CDR3 is TGTGCCAGCAGTCCCCAGGGTTCCTACAATGAGCAGCTCTTC.

This clonotype has at least ten counts. The CDR3 region has the DNA TGTGCCAGCAGTTTATCGACCTCTGGAAACACCATATATTTT. Translating gives CASSLSTSGNTIYF. The V and J genes are TRBV28 and TRBJ1-3; D is undetermined. Deletions cut 1 base from V and 0 bases from J, with 4 bases between. Germline V gene data show CDR1 as MDHEN and CDR2 as SYDVKM. The CDR3 contains 14 residues.

The chain joins TRBV7-9 to TRBJ1-6, with a weak D call TRBD1 (5 bases). This CDR3 spans 13 amino acids. The V gene lost 5 bases and the J gene lost 7 bases, with 9 bases spanning the gap. Germline lookup yields CDR1 SEHNR and CDR2 FQNEAQ (reference sequence). In DNA, the CDR3 is TGTGCCAGCAGCCCCGGGGGGAATTCACCCCTCCACTTT. Residues: CASSPGGNSPLHF.

Concerning this clonotype itself: This may stem from a read error, because a much larger clone lies one nucleotide away. The chain uses TRBV4-2 and TRBJ1-1; D not resolved. CDR1 and CDR2 (germline): LGHNA, YNFKEQ. CDR3 size: 14 residues. The DNA for the CDR3 is TGTGCCAGCAGCCAAGATTTGGTGAACACTGAAGCTTCCTTT. Translation gives CASSQDLVNTEASF.

This clonotype was picked up many times. This sequence joins TRBV7-9 and TRBJ2-1, with D possibly matching TRBD1 (6 bases). V was pared by 3 bases and J by 5 bases, with 14 bases between. CDR1 is SEHNR, CDR2 FQNEAQ, per germline (reference sequence). CDR3 length equals 15 residues. CDR3 region: CASSFGPGANNEQFF. CDR3 sequence (DNA): TGTGCCAGCAGCTTCGGTCCAGGGGCTAACAATGAGCAGTTCTTC.

This clonotype was counted many times. CDR3 in amino acids: CASSRGTGNTIYF. CDR3 coding DNA: TGTGCCAGCTCTCGGGGCACTGGAAACACCATATATTTT. This chain uses TRBV6-5 with TRBJ1-3; tentative D call: TRBD1 (5 bases). V was pared by 8 bases and J by 2 bases, with 10 bases between. Germline V gene sequence: CDR1 MNHEY, CDR2 SVGAGI. This CDR3 spans 13 amino acids.

V usage is TRBV7-9 and J usage is TRBJ1-2; the D is unclear. CDR3 length: 17 residues. The germline gives CDR1 SEHNR, CDR2 FQNEAQ (reference sequence). V shed 5 bases and J shed 4 bases, with 23 bases lying between them. CDR3 nucleotide sequence: TGTGCCAGCAGCCTTATTCGATACCATGGAAGGACCTATGGCTACACCTTC. This gives the protein CASSLIRYHGRTYGYTF. The full variable domain, with the rest looked up from reference TRBV7-9 and TRBJ1-2, is DTGVSQNPRHKITKRGQNVTFRCDPISEHNRLYWYRQTLGQGPEFLTYFQNEAQLEKSRLLSDRFSAERPKGSFSTLEIQRTEQGDSAMYLCASSLIRYHGRTYGYTFGSGTRLTVV.

With respect to this clonotype: A single base separates this from a much larger clone, so it may be a read error. The chain links TRBV7-8 to TRBJ1-4; 7 positions match TRBD1. Germline V gives CDR1 SGHVS, CDR2 FQNEAQ. This CDR3 has 14 amino acids. CDR3 nucleotides: TGTGCCAACAGCTTAGACAGGGCTAGCGAAAAACTGTTTTTT. Translation gives CANSLDRASEKLFF.

In regard to this clonotype: Likely a read error: the CDR3 ends without its conserved phenylalanine or tryptophan. This chain joins TRBV7-8 and TRBJ1-2; no definite D call. Germline CDR1 and CDR2: SGHVS and FQNEAQ. CDR3 length: 17 amino acids. CDR3 amino acids: CASSTVQFTRKTYGYTS. The DNA of the CDR3 is TGTGCCAGCAGCACGGTCCAGTTTACCCGAAAGACCTATGGGTACACCTCC.

CDR3 nucleotide sequence: TGTGCCAGTAGTATTAAGGTCAGTCCCAATGAGCAGTTCTTC. Protein: CASSIKVSPNEQFF. The chain couples TRBV19 to TRBJ2-1; D not resolved. CDR1 and CDR2 from the germline V gene are LNHDA and SQIVND (reference sequence). The V end lost 3 bases, the J end lost 6 bases, and 12 bases lay between the germline ends. The CDR3 consists of 14 residues.

Ten or more counts support this clonotype. V gene TRBV7-4 combines with J gene TRBJ1-2; no definite D call. CDR3 length equals 17 residues. Germline CDR1 SGHVT, CDR2 SQSDAQ. V was shortened by 5 bases and J by 4 bases, with 23 bases between the two germline ends. The CDR3: CASSASSSARKTYGYTF. In DNA, the CDR3 is TGTGCCAGCAGCGCGAGCAGTTCAGCTCGAAAGACCTATGGCTACACCTTC. The full variable domain, rest sourced from reference TRBV7-4 and TRBJ1-2, is GAGVSQSPRYKVAKRGRDVALRCDSISGHVTLYWYRQTLGQGSEVLTYSQSDAQRDKSGRPSGRFSAERPERSVSTLKIQRTEQGDSAVYLCASSASSSARKTYGYTFGSGTRLTVV.

This clonotype was seen repeatedly, ten times or more. This chain joins TRBV7-4 and TRBJ2-7, with TRBD1 matching over 7 bases. Germline V gives CDR1 SGHVT, CDR2 SQSDAQ. The junction had 11 bases not matched to a gene; V was cut back by 5 bases and J by 1 base. This CDR3 has 16 residues. The CDR3 sequence is CASSPTGQSLSYEQYF. Here the CDR3 DNA reads TGTGCCAGCAGCCCTACGGGACAGTCCCTATCCTACGAGCAGTACTTC.

This clonotype was recorded many times. The CDR3 here is CSAYSGIYEQYF. The DNA of the CDR3 is TGCAGTGCTTATAGCGGGATCTACGAGCAGTACTTC. The chain is built from TRBV20-1 and TRBJ2-7, with 8 bases fitting TRBD2. Germline assignment: CDR1 DFQATT and CDR2 SNEGSKA (reference sequence). There are 12 residues in the CDR3. The ends lost 5 bases at V and 3 bases at J; junction bases unmatched: 3.

This clonotype has just one count. A single base separates this from a much larger clone, so it may be a read error. V and J are TRBV5-5 and TRBJ1-3, with no clear D. Per the germline V gene, CDR1 is SGHKS and CDR2 is YYEKEE (reference sequence). The CDR3 is made up of 15 amino acids. CDR3 DNA: TGTGTCAGCAGCTTGGGCAGGTACTCTGGAAACACCATATATTTT. It codes for CVSSLGRYSGNTIYF.

This clonotype was seen at least ten times. This sequence joins TRBV29-1 and TRBJ2-7, with 9 bases that match TRBD1. Germline assignment: CDR1 SQVTM and CDR2 ANQGSEA. The CDR3 contains 10 residues. Trimming at V came to 6 bases and at J to 9 bases, leaving 3 bases not matched to a gene. The CDR3: CSVADRGQYF. For the CDR3, the DNA is TGCAGCGTCGCGGACAGGGGGCAGTACTTC.

As concerns this clonotype: A much larger clone lies a single base off, so this may be a read error. The chain has TRBV25-1 and TRBJ1-2; D gene ambiguous. V lost 5 bases to trimming and J lost 4 bases, with 23 bases between them. Germline V CDR1 and CDR2: MGHDK, SYGVNS. The CDR3 extends over 17 amino acids. The CDR3, as DNA: TGTGCCAGCAGTCCTACGTCAGAACCGGGAAAGACCTATGGCTACACCTTC. This sequence encodes CASSPTSEPGKTYGYTF.

Turning to this clonotype: A much larger clone differs from this one at a single base, so this may be a read error. The gene calls are TRBV14 and TRBJ1-1; weak D call: TRBD1 (6 bases). Per germline, CDR1 SGHDN and CDR2 FVKESK. CDR3 size: 13 residues. CDR3 residues: CANSSQGYTEAFF. In nucleotides, the CDR3 is TGTGCCAACAGCAGCCAGGGGTACACTGAAGCTTTCTTT.

This clonotype was observed many times. The chain recombines TRBV7-2 with TRBJ1-2; D uncertain. Per the germline V gene, CDR1 is SGHTA and CDR2 is FQGNSA. Trimming removed 5 bases at V and 4 bases at J, with 23 bases between. This CDR3 spans 17 amino acids. CDR3 nucleotides: TGTGCCAGCAGCCGTGGCCGCAGAGACGGAAAGACCTATGGCTACACCTTC. The encoded protein is CASSRGRRDGKTYGYTF.

The sample holds many counts of this clonotype. This rearrangement joins TRBV14 to TRBJ1-1; a weak D match, TRBD1 (5 bases). Germline CDR1 and CDR2: SGHDN and FVKESK. Trimming removed 3 bases from V and 0 bases from J, with 11 bases in between. The CDR3 loop spans 15 amino acids. The CDR3 spells CASSQQGAMNTEAFF. CDR3 bases: TGTGCCAGCAGCCAGCAGGGCGCCATGAACACTGAAGCTTTCTTT.